This section outlines one T cell receptor (beta chain) sequence together with its context. Antigen specificity is unknown. The data stem from a study of T cell responses to AZD1222 COVID-19 vaccine. The V gene's germline CDR1 is LNHDA and CDR2 SQIVND (reference sequence). This CDR3 has 15 residues. Trimming cost V 4 bases and J 7 bases, with 19 bases left between them. TCRdb's table, derived via immunoSEQ multiplex PCR, lists solely in-frame clones and lacks some. The sample records some 89,000 clones, roughly nine tenths being singletons. Points from the study as a whole: Rises in breadth and depth of Spike-specific TCRs came after two AZD1222 doses. Mostly white British, mostly female donors; authors suggested clonal diversity may be underestimated. Unmutated variant regions are reportedly targeted by nearly half of spike-specific TCRs.

The J gene is TRBJ1-2, the V gene TRBV19; D is perhaps TRBD1 (6 bases). The specimen comprised peripheral blood, sampled on day 0 of AZD1222 vaccination. This TCR was recovered from an adult in good health. The chain's CDR3 is CASSSRRGGLGGYTF. CDR3 coding DNA: TGTGCCAGTAGTAGCCGACGAGGGGGGTTAGGTGGCTACACCTTC.